Shown below are 21 T cell receptor beta chains from a single sample sequenced in a study of OX40 agonist ivuxolimab in advanced cancers. The library was built by means of the immunoSEQ multiplex PCR assay. TCRdb carries this immuneACCESS record with in-frame sequences only. Its versions omit some clonotypes, under half of them owing to an unresolved V gene in the studies checked, with the rest unexplained. In all, the sample holds 55,000 to 70,000 clones, and under 85% of those were seen once. Less than 4% of the sample comes from the top ten. The material sequenced was CD4+ or CD8+ T cells sorted from blood, taken in a trial of the OX40 agonist ivuxolimab. The source of these receptors is an adult with an advanced solid tumor such as melanoma, head and neck, liver or kidney cancer.

The chain has TRBV14 and TRBJ2-7, with a possible D match to TRBD1 (5 bases). Between the trimmed V and J ends, which lost 0 bases and 6 bases, there was a span of 9 bases. The germline V gene has CDR1 SGHDN and CDR2 FVKESK. This CDR3 contains 13 residues. The CDR3 bases are TGTGCCAGCAGCCAAGAACTAAGGGGCGAGCAGTACTTC. Protein product: CASSQELRGEQYF.

The chain uses TRBV6-6 and TRBJ2-7; TRBD1 agrees at 7 bases. V lost 6 bases, J lost 2 bases, and 7 bases stayed unmatched. Germline V gene sequence: CDR1 MNHNY, CDR2 SVGAGI (reference sequence). This CDR3 has 14 amino acids. CDR3 amino acids: CASSTGTVAYEQYF. CDR3 DNA sequence: TGTGCCAGCAGCACCGGGACAGTAGCCTACGAGCAGTACTTC.

The J gene is TRBJ1-1, the V gene TRBV4-3; D unresolved. The V gene lost 8 bases and the J gene lost 3 bases, with 22 bases spanning the gap. Per the germline V gene, CDR1 is LGHNA and CDR2 is YSLEER. This CDR3 is built from 16 residues. For the CDR3, the DNA is TGCGCCAGCGCGATGAATGGGGTTTATGGGGACACTGAAGCTTTCTTT. Its translation is CASAMNGVYGDTEAFF.

The chain joins TRBV6-5 to TRBJ2-5; TRBD1 or TRBD2 may be the D gene (5 bases each). V lost 6 bases, J lost 7 bases, and 18 bases lay in between. This CDR3 is 14 amino acids long. Germline lookup yields CDR1 MNHEY and CDR2 SVGAGI. As DNA, the CDR3 is TGTGCCAGCAGCCGCGTGCAGGGTGGGGGGACCCAGTACTTC. Its protein product is CASSRVQGGGTQYF.

The chain recombines TRBV5-1 with TRBJ1-5, with D unresolved. Between the trimmed V and J ends, which lost 7 bases and 4 bases, there was a span of 12 bases. This CDR3 has 13 amino acids. Germline lookup yields CDR1 SGHRS and CDR2 YFSETQ. The CDR3 here is CASGQFPNQPQHF. DNA for the CDR3: TGCGCCAGCGGGCAGTTCCCAAATCAGCCCCAGCATTTT.

The V call is TRBV6-1, the J call TRBJ2-7; D tentatively reads TRBD1 or TRBD2 (5 bases each). The length of the CDR3 is 16 residues. Germline CDR1 and CDR2: MNHNS and SASEGT. The V end was cut by 3 bases, the J end by 3 bases, with 18 bases between. For the CDR3, the DNA is TGTGCCAGCAGTGAGGAGTCCGGGGCCCTGGGCTACGAGCAGTACTTC. Its protein product is CASSEESGALGYEQYF.

V is TRBV7-9 and J is TRBJ2-2, with D unresolved. V was pared by 4 bases and J by 6 bases, with 18 bases between. The CDR3 covers 16 residues. Germline assignment: CDR1 SEHNR and CDR2 FQNEAQ (reference sequence). The CDR3 loop reads CASSSTPRAPAGELFF. The CDR3, as DNA: TGTGCCAGCAGCTCCACCCCCCGGGCCCCGGCCGGGGAGCTGTTTTTT.

The CDR3, as DNA: TGTGCCAGCAGTTACGGGCAAGGGGCAGATACGCAGTATTTT. It yields the protein CASSYGQGADTQYF. This chain connects TRBV6-5 to TRBJ2-3, with D possibly matching TRBD1 (5 bases). The V end was cut by 2 bases, the J end by 4 bases, with 10 bases between. The CDR3 spans 14 residues. CDR1 is MNHEY and CDR2 is SVGAGI in the germline V gene.

The V gene is TRBV5-4, the J gene TRBJ2-5, with 10 bases matching TRBD1. J lost 5 bases, V lost 5 bases, and 6 bases had no gene match. This CDR3 is 14 amino acids long. Germline lookup yields CDR1 SGHNT and CDR2 YYREEE (reference sequence). CDR3 amino acids: CASRDRGGEETQYF. The CDR3 nucleotides are TGTGCCAGCAGGGACAGGGGGGGAGAGGAGACCCAGTACTTC.

The chain carries TRBV10-3 and TRBJ1-3, with D tentatively TRBD1 (6 bases). The CDR3 runs 16 residues. Germline CDR1 ENHRY, CDR2 SYGVKD. V was clipped by 0 bases and J by 4 bases, with 13 bases between them. As DNA, the CDR3 is TGTGCCATCAGTGAGTCGGAAGGCAGGGGCGGAAACACCATATATTTT. Amino acid sequence: CAISESEGRGGNTIYF.

In DNA form, the CDR3 reads TGCGCCAGCAGCCAGGGGGCCTCGAGGGGGGAAGAGACCCAGTACTTC. Amino acid sequence: CASSQGASRGEETQYF. V and J are TRBV4-3 and TRBJ2-5; D possibly matches TRBD1 or TRBD2 (6 bases each). CDR3 size: 16 residues. Germline loops: CDR1 LGHNA, CDR2 YSLEER. V lost 3 bases, J lost 3 bases, and 17 bases lay in between.

The V call is TRBV7-3, the J call TRBJ1-1, with D possibly matching TRBD1 (6 bases). Germline assignment: CDR1 SGHTA and CDR2 FQGTGA. V lost 5 bases and J 4 bases, leaving 14 bases between the germline ends. CDR3 length equals 14 residues. The DNA for the CDR3 is TGTGCCAGCAGCCGTGGACAGAGGAGCACTGAAGCTTTCTTT. This gives the protein CASSRGQRSTEAFF. Using reference TRBV7-3 and TRBJ1-1 for the parts outside the CDR3, the full variable domain is GAGVSQTPSNKVTEKGKYVELRCDPISGHTALYWYRQSLGQGPEFLIYFQGTGAADDSGLPNDRFFAVRPEGSVSTLKIQRTERGDSAVYLCASSRGQRSTEAFFGQGTRLTVV.

This clone appeared a few times. The CDR3 DNA is TGTGCCAGCTCACCAGGACAGGGGGATAATTCACCCCTCCACTTT. Protein: CASSPGQGDNSPLHF. The chain couples TRBV18 to TRBJ1-6, with 10 bases that match TRBD1. There are 15 residues in the CDR3. CDR1 and CDR2 from the germline V gene are KGHSH and LQKENI. J was trimmed by 5 bases and V by 2 bases; bases with no gene match: 0.

This chain uses TRBV5-8 with TRBJ2-3, with a weak D call TRBD2 (6 bases). Trimming removed 2 bases at V and 4 bases at J, with 11 bases between. Germline CDR1 SGHTS, CDR2 YDEGEE. CDR3 size: 14 residues. CDR3 nucleotide sequence: TGTGCCAGCAGCTTTGCGGGGTTGGCAGATACGCAGTATTTT. Translation gives CASSFAGLADTQYF. Full variable domain (missing parts from reference TRBV5-8 and TRBJ2-3): EAGVTQSPTHLIKTRGQQATLRCSPISGHTSVYWYQQALGLGLQFLLWYDEGEERNRGNFPPRFSGRQFPNYSSELNVNALELEDSALYLCASSFAGLADTQYFGPGTRLTVL.

This clone was detected only a few times. The chain links TRBV19 to TRBJ1-5; no reliable D call. The CDR3 covers 11 residues. Trimming left V 4 bases short and J 7 bases short, with 5 bases between. CDR1 is LNHDA, CDR2 SQIVND, per germline (reference sequence). The CDR3 bases are TGTGCCAGTAGTAGCACCCAGCCCCAGCATTTT. It is translated as CASSSTQPQHF.

The chain joins TRBV4-2 to TRBJ2-1; D not certain. The CDR3 is 13 amino acids. V lost 2 bases to trimming and J lost 10 bases, with 12 bases between them. Looked up from germline, CDR1 is LGHNA and CDR2 is YNFKEQ. In nucleotides, the CDR3 is TGTGCCAGCAGCCAATCTCAAGGTCGCGAGCAGTTCTTC. Its translation is CASSQSQGREQFF.

The chain carries TRBV19 and TRBJ2-5; D is possibly TRBD2 (6 bases). Germline loops: CDR1 LNHDA, CDR2 SQIVND (reference sequence). V lost 5 bases to trimming and J lost 0 bases, with 10 bases between them. CDR3 size: 14 residues. The CDR3 protein is CASSAGLHQETQYF. CDR3 in DNA: TGTGCCAGTAGTGCGGGACTGCACCAAGAGACCCAGTACTTC.

The V call is TRBV2, the J call TRBJ1-4; D is unresolved. CDR3 length equals 13 residues. Germline CDR1 SNHLY, CDR2 FYNNEI. The V gene lost 5 bases and the J gene lost 8 bases, with 12 bases spanning the gap. CDR3 sequence (DNA): TGTGCCAGCAGTTCTTTTATCCGAGAAAAACTGTTTTTT. This sequence encodes CASSSFIREKLFF.

This sequence joins TRBV25-1 and TRBJ2-4, with D maybe TRBD2 (6 bases). Trimming left V 7 bases short and J 9 bases short, with 16 bases between. This CDR3 region has 13 residues. CDR1 is MGHDK and CDR2 is SYGVNS in the germline V gene. The CDR3 is CASTSEGGIIQYF. In DNA form, the CDR3 reads TGTGCCAGCACCTCAGAGGGCGGGATCATTCAGTACTTC.

The V and J genes are TRBV5-4 and TRBJ1-5; D uncertain. CDR3 length: 16 amino acids. Germline assignment: CDR1 SGHNT and CDR2 YYREEE (reference sequence). Between the trimmed V and J ends, which lost 0 bases and 4 bases, there was a span of 14 bases. CDR3 in amino acids: CASSLGPDRLNQPQHF. DNA of the CDR3: TGTGCCAGCAGCTTGGGTCCCGACCGACTGAATCAGCCCCAGCATTTT.

The chain carries TRBV28 and TRBJ2-7, with a weak D call TRBD2 (7 bases). Germline lookup yields CDR1 MDHEN and CDR2 SYDVKM. Trimming cost V 7 bases and J 6 bases, with 22 bases left between them. This CDR3 has 15 residues. CDR3 bases: TGTGCCAGCAATGTCCTGCGGGGGCTGCCAACCGAGCAGTACTTC. Translating it yields CASNVLRGLPTEQYF.